This TCR beta chain originates from a study of blood T cell repertoires in COVID-19. Study context: The origin of the acute and convalescent COVID-19 samples was the United States, Italy and Spain. T cells, B-cell-depleted T cells, or PBMCs provided the cDNA or gDNA that served as material.

Original processing methods: Reference gene primer amplification yielded estimated nucleated cell counts. Method: immunoSEQ multiplex PCR; TCRdb's copy keeps in-frame clones and lacks some. V and J calls and clone size are as listed in that table; D and trimming were resolved from the DNA. The repertoire holds some 200,000 clones, around four fifths seen once, with roughly 10% in the top ten. This clone was recorded a few times. Seattle patients were enrolled during active infection and followed longitudinally. Germline V gene sequence: CDR1 LGHDT, CDR2 YNNKEL (reference sequence). The CDR3 sequence is 16 residues long. With 3 bases clipped from V and 3 bases from J, the junction kept 8 bases outside the gene matches.

The clonotype comes from a woman of 80 years or more with COVID-19, enrolled during active disease. This chain connects TRBV3-1 (or the pseudogene TRBV3-2) to TRBJ2-1; 7 positions match TRBD2. Sequencing was carried out using peripheral blood. Written as DNA, the CDR3 is TGTGCCAGCAGCCATTTAGTGGGGGGGAACTACAATGAGCAGTTCTTC. Encoded protein: CASSHLVGGNYNEQFF.